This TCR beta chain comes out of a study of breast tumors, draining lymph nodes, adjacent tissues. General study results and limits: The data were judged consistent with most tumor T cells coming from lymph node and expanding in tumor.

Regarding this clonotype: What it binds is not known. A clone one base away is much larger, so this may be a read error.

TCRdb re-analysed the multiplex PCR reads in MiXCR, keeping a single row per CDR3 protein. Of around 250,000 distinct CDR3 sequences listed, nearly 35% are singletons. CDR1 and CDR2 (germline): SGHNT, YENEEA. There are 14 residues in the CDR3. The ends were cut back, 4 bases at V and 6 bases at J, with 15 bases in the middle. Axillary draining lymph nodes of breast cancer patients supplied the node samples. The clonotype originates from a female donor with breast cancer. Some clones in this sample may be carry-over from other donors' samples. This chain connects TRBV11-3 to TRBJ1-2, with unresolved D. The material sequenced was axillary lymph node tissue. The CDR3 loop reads CASSSTPTANGYTF. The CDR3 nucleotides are TGTGCCAGCAGCTCAACCCCTACAGCGAATGGCTACACCTTC. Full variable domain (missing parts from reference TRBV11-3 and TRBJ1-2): EAGVVQSPRYKIIEKKQPVAFWCNPISGHNTLYWYLQNLGQGPELLIRYENEEAVDDSQLPKDRFSAERLKGVDSTLKIQPAELGDSAVYLCASSSTPTANGYTFGSGTRLTVV.